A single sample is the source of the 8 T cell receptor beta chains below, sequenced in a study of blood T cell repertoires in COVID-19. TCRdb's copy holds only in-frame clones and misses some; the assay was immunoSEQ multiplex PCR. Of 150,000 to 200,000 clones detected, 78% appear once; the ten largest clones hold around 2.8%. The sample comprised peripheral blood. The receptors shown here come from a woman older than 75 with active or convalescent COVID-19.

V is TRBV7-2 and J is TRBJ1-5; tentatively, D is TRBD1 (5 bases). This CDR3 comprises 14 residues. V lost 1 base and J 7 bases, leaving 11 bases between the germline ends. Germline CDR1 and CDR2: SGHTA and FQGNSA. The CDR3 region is CASSLGRVGQPQHF. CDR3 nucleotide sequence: TGTGCCAGCAGCTTAGGCAGGGTAGGCCAGCCCCAGCATTTT.

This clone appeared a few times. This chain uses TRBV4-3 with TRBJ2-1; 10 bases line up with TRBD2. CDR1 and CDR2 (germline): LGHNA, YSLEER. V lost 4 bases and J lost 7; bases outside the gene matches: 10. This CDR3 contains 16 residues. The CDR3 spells CASSPEPSGGANEQFF. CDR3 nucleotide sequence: TGCGCCAGCAGCCCAGAGCCCAGCGGGGGGGCGAATGAGCAGTTCTTC.

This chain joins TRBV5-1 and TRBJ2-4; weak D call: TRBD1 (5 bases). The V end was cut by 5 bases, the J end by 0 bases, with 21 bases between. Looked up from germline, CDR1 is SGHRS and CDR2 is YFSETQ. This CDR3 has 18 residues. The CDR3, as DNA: TGCGCCAGCAGGGACCACCATCTCGACAGTGAAGCCAAAAACATTCAGTACTTC. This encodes CASRDHHLDSEAKNIQYF.

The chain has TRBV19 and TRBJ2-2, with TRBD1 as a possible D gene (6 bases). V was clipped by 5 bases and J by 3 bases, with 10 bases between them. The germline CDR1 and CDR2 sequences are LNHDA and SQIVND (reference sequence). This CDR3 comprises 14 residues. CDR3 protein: CASSLGAHTGELFF. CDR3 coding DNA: TGTGCCAGTAGTTTGGGGGCCCACACCGGGGAGCTGTTTTTT.

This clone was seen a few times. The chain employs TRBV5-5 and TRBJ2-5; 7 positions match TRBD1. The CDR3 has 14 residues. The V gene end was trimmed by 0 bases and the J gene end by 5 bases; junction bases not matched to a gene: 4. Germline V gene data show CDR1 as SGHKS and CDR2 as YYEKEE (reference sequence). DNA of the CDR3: TGTGCCAGCAGCTTGGGGGCCAGGGGGGAGACCCAGTACTTC. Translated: CASSLGARGETQYF.

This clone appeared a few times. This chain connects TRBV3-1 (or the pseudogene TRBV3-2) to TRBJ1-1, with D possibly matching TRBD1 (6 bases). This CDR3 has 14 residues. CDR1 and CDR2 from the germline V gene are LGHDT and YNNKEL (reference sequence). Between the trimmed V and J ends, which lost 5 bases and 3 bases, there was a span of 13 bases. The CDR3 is CASSNLQGYTEAFF. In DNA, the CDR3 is TGTGCCAGCAGCAACTTACAGGGTTACACTGAAGCTTTCTTT.

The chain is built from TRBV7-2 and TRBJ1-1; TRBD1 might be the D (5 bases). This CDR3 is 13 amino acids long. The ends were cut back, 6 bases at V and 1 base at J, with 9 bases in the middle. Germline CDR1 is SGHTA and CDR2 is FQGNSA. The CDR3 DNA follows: TGTGCCAGCAGGATAGACAGGAACACTGAAGCTTTCTTT. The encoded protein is CASRIDRNTEAFF.

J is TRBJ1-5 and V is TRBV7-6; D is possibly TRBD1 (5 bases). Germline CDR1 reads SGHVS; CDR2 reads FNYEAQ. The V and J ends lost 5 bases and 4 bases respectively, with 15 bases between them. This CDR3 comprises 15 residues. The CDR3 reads CASSEGAGPNQPQHF. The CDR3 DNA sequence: TGTGCCAGCAGCGAAGGGGCAGGACCAAATCAGCCCCAGCATTTT.